What follows are 22 T cell receptor beta chains derived from one specimen sequenced in a study of cytomegalovirus exposure and HLA in healthy donors (dated by TCRdb to 2017 to 2019). To prepare the library, the immunoSEQ multiplex PCR assay was applied. The multiplex PCR relied on a mix of 60 forward primers for TCR Vbeta segments and 13 reverse primers for TCR Jbeta segments. The clones in this table, taken by TCRdb from immuneACCESS, are in-frame only. Not every clone is retained; where verified, under half of the shortfall comes from an unresolved V gene, and the cause of the rest is unknown. The sample has approximately 60,000 clones on record. Of the sample, 4% to 5.5% falls within the top ten clones. Sequenced: PBMCs. The source is a man aged 25-45 years in good health and CMV-seropositive.

The CDR3 spells CAWSNSRGLYEQYF. CDR3 nucleotides: TGTGCCTGGAGCAATTCCAGGGGGCTCTACGAGCAGTACTTC. The chain couples TRBV30 to TRBJ2-7; 8 nucleotides align to TRBD1. Losses at the gene ends were 3 bases for V and 3 bases for J; bases not matched to a gene: 7. This CDR3 has 14 amino acids. CDR1 GTSNPN and CDR2 SVGIG come from the germline V gene (reference sequence). The complete variable domain, with remaining parts taken from reference TRBV30 and TRBJ2-7, reads SQTIHQWPATLVQPVGSPLSLECTVEGTSNPNLYWYRQAAGRGLQLLFYSVGIGQISSEVPQNLSASRPQDRQFILSSKKLLLSDSGFYLCAWSNSRGLYEQYFGPGTRLTVT.

The V and J genes are TRBV10-3 and TRBJ1-6; 9 bases are a match to TRBD1. Germline V gene sequence: CDR1 ENHRY, CDR2 SYGVKD. CDR3 length: 15 residues. V shed 6 bases and J 5 bases; nucleotides not matched to a gene: 5. The CDR3 DNA follows: TGTGCCATCAGAGGAGGACAGGGGAATAATTCACCCCTCCACTTT. Its protein product is CAIRGGQGNNSPLHF.

The V gene is TRBV25-1, the J gene TRBJ2-7, with D possibly matching TRBD2 (5 bases). In germline, CDR1 is MGHDK, CDR2 SYGVNS. Trimming cost V 8 bases and J 6 bases, with 11 bases left between them. There are 11 residues in the CDR3. CDR3 loop: CASEWGAEQYF. The CDR3 DNA reads as TGTGCCAGCGAGTGGGGAGCCGAGCAGTACTTC.

The CDR3 protein is CASSFRERDRGHTNYGYTF. CDR3 DNA sequence: TGCGCCAGCAGCTTCCGAGAACGGGACAGGGGGCACACTAACTATGGCTACACCTTC. The J gene is TRBJ1-2, the V gene TRBV5-1; 12 nucleotides align to TRBD1. The CDR3 sequence is 19 residues long. V lost 2 bases and J lost 0; bases outside the gene matches: 11. CDR1 and CDR2 (germline): SGHRS, YFSETQ.

This chain links TRBV5-6 with TRBJ2-7; 7 bases line up with TRBD1. The CDR3 spans 14 residues. Germline CDR1 SGHDT, CDR2 YYEEEE. V dropped 3 bases and J dropped 3; count of bases not matched to a gene: 6. In nucleotides, the CDR3 is TGTGCCAGCAGCTGGGACAGTGCCAACTACGAGCAGTACTTC. It translates to CASSWDSANYEQYF.

This chain links TRBV10-3 with TRBJ2-5; tentatively, D is TRBD2 (5 bases). CDR3 length: 13 residues. V lost 8 bases and J lost 1, with 11 bases in between. CDR1 ENHRY and CDR2 SYGVKD come from the germline V gene. Here the CDR3 reads CAIGWESQETQYF. For the CDR3, the DNA is TGTGCCATCGGGTGGGAGTCCCAAGAGACCCAGTACTTC.

V and J are TRBV6-1 and TRBJ2-1; TRBD1 might be the D (6 bases). Germline assignment: CDR1 MNHNS and CDR2 SASEGT. The CDR3 consists of 16 residues. Trimming pared 4 bases from V and 5 bases from J, leaving 18 bases between. The chain's CDR3 is CASSVSLGTINNEQFF. The DNA for the CDR3 is TGTGCCAGCAGTGTCAGCCTCGGGACAATCAACAATGAGCAGTTCTTC.

This chain uses TRBV5-6 with TRBJ2-2, with 11 positions matching TRBD2. Unmatched junction bases numbered 0, after V lost 1 base and J lost 4 bases. The germline gives CDR1 SGHDT, CDR2 YYEEEE. The CDR3 has 15 amino acids. In DNA form, the CDR3 reads TGTGCCAGCAGCTTGCTAGCGGGGGGCACCGGGGAGCTGTTTTTT. This translates into CASSLLAGGTGELFF.

V and J are TRBV29-1 and TRBJ1-2; D perhaps matches TRBD1 (5 bases). V lost 4 bases to trimming and J lost 0 bases, with 9 bases between them. There are 13 residues in the CDR3. Germline CDR1 reads SQVTM; CDR2 reads ANQGSEA. The CDR3 sequence is CSVVTGANYGYTF. The CDR3 DNA reads as TGCAGCGTTGTGACGGGGGCTAACTATGGCTACACCTTC.

V usage is TRBV6-5 and J usage is TRBJ2-5; 8 positions match TRBD2. Trimming removed 5 bases from V and 2 bases from J; junction bases left unmatched: 7. The CDR3 covers 15 residues. Germline V lookup: CDR1 MNHEY, CDR2 SVGAGI. For the CDR3, the DNA is TGTGCCAGCAGTGCCGCCGGGGGGGGGCAAGAGACCCAGTACTTC. It encodes CASSAAGGGQETQYF.

V and J are TRBV4-1 and TRBJ2-7; 8 bases are a match to TRBD1. The V gene's germline CDR1 is MGHRA and CDR2 YSYEKL. The CDR3 contains 16 residues. Trimming removed 1 base from V and 3 bases from J; junction bases left unmatched: 8. This CDR3 is CASSQVRAGGSYEQYF. The CDR3 coding sequence is TGCGCCAGCAGCCAAGTCCGGGCAGGGGGCAGCTACGAGCAGTACTTC.

The gene calls are TRBV4-1 and TRBJ1-5; no clear D gene. CDR3 size: 15 residues. V dropped 0 bases and J dropped 9 bases, with 15 bases sitting between them. The V gene's germline CDR1 is MGHRA and CDR2 YSYEKL. CDR3 nucleotides: TGCGCCAGCAGCCAAGAGGCGTCACAGCTCGGGCCCCAGCATTTT. It is translated as CASSQEASQLGPQHF.

The chain has TRBV28 and TRBJ2-1; D might be TRBD1 (6 bases). CDR1 and CDR2 (germline): MDHEN, SYDVKM. The ends were cut back, 6 bases at V and 5 bases at J, with 11 bases in the middle. The CDR3 is made up of 13 amino acids. The CDR3 here is CASRGAEDNEQFF. The CDR3 nucleotides are TGTGCCAGCAGGGGGGCAGAGGACAATGAGCAGTTCTTC.

The chain has TRBV18 and TRBJ2-7; the match to TRBD2 covers 8 bases. The CDR3 length is 15 residues. Germline V CDR1 and CDR2: KGHSH, LQKENI. The V gene end was trimmed by 0 bases and the J gene end by 2 bases; junction bases not matched to a gene: 3. CDR3 coding DNA: TGTGCCAGCTCACCACCTAGCGGGGCCCCCTACGAGCAGTACTTC. This encodes CASSPPSGAPYEQYF.

The V and J genes are TRBV7-3 and TRBJ2-1; weak D call: TRBD1 (5 bases). This CDR3 spans 14 amino acids. The germline V gene encodes CDR1 SGHTA and CDR2 FQGTGA. V lost 6 bases, J lost 5 bases, and 14 bases lay in between. CDR3 in amino acids: CASSPGHVHNEQFF. The CDR3, as DNA: TGTGCCAGCAGTCCCGGACACGTACACAATGAGCAGTTCTTC.

The rearrangement joins TRBV5-1 to TRBJ2-7, with TRBD1 matching over 7 bases. Germline assignment: CDR1 SGHRS and CDR2 YFSETQ. The CDR3 is 13 amino acids. The ends lost 2 bases at V and 3 bases at J; junction bases unmatched: 2. The CDR3 is CASSLTGVYEQYF. CDR3 nucleotide sequence: TGCGCCAGCAGCTTAACAGGGGTCTACGAGCAGTACTTC.

The chain joins TRBV7-9 to TRBJ2-7; TRBD1 matches at 7 bases. The CDR3 spans 15 residues. Unmatched junction bases numbered 9, after V lost 4 bases and J lost 3 bases. CDR1 is SEHNR, CDR2 FQNEAQ, per germline (reference sequence). The CDR3 DNA is TGTGCCAGCAGCTACCACAGGGGCAGCGGCTACGAGCAGTACTTC. It is translated as CASSYHRGSGYEQYF. The variable domain in full, with the rest retrieved from reference TRBV7-9 and TRBJ2-7, is DTGVSQNPRHKITKRGQNVTFRCDPISEHNRLYWYRQTLGQGPEFLTYFQNEAQLEKSRLLSDRFSAERPKGSFSTLEIQRTEQGDSAMYLCASSYHRGSGYEQYFGPGTRLTVT.

Notes on this clone: The junction differs from germline at one of its ends, possibly a read error. This chain links TRBV7-2 with TRBJ2-5; D possibly corresponds to TRBD2 (5 bases). CDR3 size: 12 residues. The germline CDR1 and CDR2 sequences are SGHTA and FQGNSA. The CDR3 reads CASSDSGENQYF. The CDR3 nucleotides are TGTGCCAGCAGCGATAGTGGGGAGAACCAGTACTTC.

The gene calls are TRBV7-2 and TRBJ2-5; 14 nucleotides match TRBD2. The CDR3 spans 16 residues. Germline trimming cut 4 bases from V and 4 bases from J; bases unmatched to any gene: 5. Per the germline V gene, CDR1 is SGHTA and CDR2 is FQGNSA. The CDR3 sequence is CASSSDGLAGGETQYF. The CDR3 DNA is TGTGCCAGCAGCTCCGACGGACTAGCGGGGGGAGAGACCCAGTACTTC.

The rearrangement uses TRBV7-3 and TRBJ2-2; a weak D match, TRBD2 (5 bases). CDR1 SGHTA and CDR2 FQGTGA come from the germline V gene. The CDR3 is made up of 15 amino acids. V was cut by 6 bases and J by 6 bases, with 17 bases left in between. Written as DNA, the CDR3 is TGTGCCAGCAGGGATACGGGGAGCTTACCCGGGGAGCTGTTTTTT. Its protein is CASRDTGSLPGELFF.

The chain joins TRBV29-1 to TRBJ2-1, with TRBD2 matching 9 bases. V dropped 6 bases and J dropped 7; count of bases not matched to a gene: 4. In germline, CDR1 is SQVTM, CDR2 ANQGSEA. The CDR3 totals 12 residues. The CDR3 protein is CSVPSGRNEQFF. The CDR3 nucleotides are TGCAGCGTACCAAGCGGGAGGAATGAGCAGTTCTTC.

The chain joins TRBV5-1 to TRBJ2-7; 9 positions match TRBD1. Per the germline V gene, CDR1 is SGHRS and CDR2 is YFSETQ. V trimming: 4 bases; J trimming: 4 bases; junction bases outside the gene matches: 6. This CDR3 contains 14 residues. The CDR3 sequence is CASSLGTGMYEQYF. For the CDR3, the DNA is TGCGCCAGCAGCCTCGGGACAGGGATGTACGAGCAGTACTTC.